These 14 T cell receptor beta chains were sequenced from one sample in a study of T cell repertoires in cytomegalovirus infection. A single record per CDR3 protein comes from TCRdb applying MiXCR to the reads. The top ten hold roughly 13% of the sample, which has approximately 990,000 distinct CDR3 sequences, roughly 31% seen once. These receptors have no identified antigens. The sequenced sample was cultured CD8+ T cells from PBMCs, obtained from culture after CMV antigen stimulation. The source of these receptors is a human donor in good health (CMV status not recorded). Some clones in this sample may be carry-over from other donors' samples.

The genes are TRBV5-8 and TRBJ2-3; 7 bases agree with TRBD1. The CDR3 has 16 residues. CDR1 and CDR2 from the germline V gene are SGHTS and YDEGEE. V lost 4 bases and J lost 2; bases outside the gene matches: 10. This CDR3 is CASSRDRDLFTDTQYF. As DNA, the CDR3 is TGTGCCAGCAGCCGTGACAGGGACCTATTCACAGATACGCAGTATTTT.

The rearrangement uses TRBV28 and TRBJ2-3; 8 nucleotides line up with TRBD2. With V trimmed by 7 bases and J by 0 bases, 12 bases remained unmatched. Germline loops: CDR1 MDHEN, CDR2 SYDVKM. CDR3 length: 17 residues. CDR3 amino acids: CASTLGVAGTSTDTQYF. For the CDR3, the DNA is TGTGCCAGCACCTTAGGGGTAGCGGGGACTAGCACAGATACGCAGTATTTT.

This chain links TRBV6-1 with TRBJ2-1, with D unresolved. With 2 bases removed from V and 10 bases from J, the gap between germline ends came to 27 bases. The CDR3 consists of 18 residues. CDR1 and CDR2 from the germline V gene are MNHNS and SASEGT. The CDR3 reads CASSELSPAYSFESEQFF. DNA for the CDR3: TGTGCCAGCAGTGAACTTAGCCCAGCGTACTCGTTTGAGAGCGAGCAGTTCTTC.

The genes are TRBV6-2 or TRBV6-3 and TRBJ2-3, with TRBD1 matching over 7 bases. Germline trimming cut 2 bases from V and 5 bases from J; bases unmatched to any gene: 7. This CDR3 is 15 amino acids long. Germline V lookup: CDR1 MNHEY, CDR2 SVGEGT. The CDR3 nucleotides read TGTGCCAGCAGTTACCTAGACAGGGTTGGAGATACGCAGTATTTT. It codes for CASSYLDRVGDTQYF.

The chain combines TRBV7-9 with TRBJ2-2; 8 bases align to TRBD2. The CDR3 is 16 residues long. The V gene's germline CDR1 is SEHNR and CDR2 FQNEAQ (reference sequence). J was trimmed by 1 base and V by 5 bases; bases with no gene match: 6. CDR3 DNA sequence: TGTGCCAGCAGCCCACCCGCGGGGGGGAACACCGGGGAGCTGTTTTTT. Amino acids: CASSPPAGGNTGELFF. Together with reference TRBV7-9 and TRBJ2-2, the CDR3 gives the full variable domain: DTGVSQNPRHKITKRGQNVTFRCDPISEHNRLYWYRQTLGQGPEFLTYFQNEAQLEKSRLLSDRFSAERPKGSFSTLEIQRTEQGDSAMYLCASSPPAGGNTGELFFGEGSRLTVL.

The chain employs TRBV27 and TRBJ2-3, with 7 bases identical to TRBD1. Germline CDR1 MNHEY, CDR2 SMNVEV (reference sequence). J lost 2 bases, V lost 5 bases, and 7 bases had no gene match. This CDR3 region has 15 residues. CDR3 loop: CASSGRDRPTDTQYF. The CDR3 DNA is TGTGCCAGCAGTGGAAGGGACAGACCCACAGATACGCAGTATTTT.

This clonotype was observed a few times. J is TRBJ1-6 and V is TRBV4-1; D is perhaps TRBD1 (6 bases). Germline CDR1 is MGHRA and CDR2 is YSYEKL. This CDR3 comprises 14 residues. V lost 4 bases, J lost 9 bases, and 13 bases lay in between. Written as DNA, the CDR3 is TGCGCCAGCAGCCCCTGGGGGGGCGGTTCACCCCTCCACTTT. Translating gives CASSPWGGGSPLHF.

V usage is TRBV7-6 and J usage is TRBJ2-1; D possibly uses TRBD1 or TRBD2 (5 bases each). Trimming cost V 8 bases and J 5 bases, with 19 bases left between them. Germline V gene data show CDR1 as SGHVS and CDR2 as FNYEAQ. The CDR3 totals 15 residues. The CDR3 DNA is TGTGCCAGCGCGATAATTCAGGGAGACGACAATGAGCAGTTCTTC. Amino acid sequence: CASAIIQGDDNEQFF.

This clonotype was observed many times. V gene TRBV7-8 combines with J gene TRBJ2-7, with D perhaps TRBD2 (5 bases). The CDR3 is 15 amino acids. CDR1 and CDR2 from the germline V gene are SGHVS and FQNEAQ. V was shortened by 4 bases and J by 4 bases, with 17 bases between the two germline ends. CDR3 nucleotide sequence: TGTGCCAGCAGCTCCGGAGGCTCACCCTATTACGAGCAGTACGTC. Its protein is CASSSGGSPYYEQYV.

The chain combines TRBV4-1 with TRBJ2-1; D ambiguous. This CDR3 is built from 13 residues. V lost 4 bases and J 7 bases, leaving 11 bases between the germline ends. Germline V CDR1 and CDR2: MGHRA, YSYEKL. For the CDR3, the DNA is TGCGCCAGCAGCCTCCTCCGGCTTAATGAGCAGTTCTTC. Amino acids: CASSLLRLNEQFF.

The chain uses TRBV19 and TRBJ2-1; 7 bases fit TRBD1. CDR1 is LNHDA, CDR2 SQIVND, per germline (reference sequence). Trimming took 7 bases from V and 6 from J; bases not matched to a gene: 6. The CDR3 runs 13 residues. The CDR3 coding sequence is TGTGCCAGTACCGGGACAGCCCTCAATGAGCAGTTCTTC. This encodes CASTGTALNEQFF. The entire variable domain, with the rest obtained from reference TRBV19 and TRBJ2-1, is as follows: DGGITQSPKYLFRKEGQNVTLSCEQNLNHDAMYWYRQDPGQGLRLIYYSQIVNDFQKGDIAEGYSVSREKKESFPLTVTSAQKNPTAFYLCASTGTALNEQFFGPGTRLTVL.

This clonotype was picked up a small number of times. The V and J genes are TRBV27 and TRBJ2-1; 7 bases line up with TRBD1. Unmatched junction bases numbered 16, after V lost 5 bases and J lost 3 bases. The CDR3 runs 18 residues. Germline loops: CDR1 MNHEY, CDR2 SMNVEV (reference sequence). CDR3 DNA sequence: TGTGCCAGCAGTCAAGGGGGCAGGGGGTTTCTCCTCTACAATGAGCAGTTCTTC. This sequence encodes CASSQGGRGFLLYNEQFF.

The chain couples TRBV28 to TRBJ2-2; 8 nucleotides match TRBD1. Germline V gives CDR1 MDHEN, CDR2 SYDVKM. Trimming at V came to 2 bases and at J to 0 bases, leaving 2 bases not matched to a gene. The CDR3 spans 16 residues. CDR3 residues: CASSLVTGANTGELFF. In nucleotides, the CDR3 is TGTGCCAGCAGTTTAGTGACAGGGGCGAACACCGGGGAGCTGTTTTTT.

This chain connects TRBV7-2 to TRBJ2-1, with D maybe TRBD2 (7 bases). CDR1 is SGHTA, CDR2 FQGNSA, per germline. This CDR3 contains 16 residues. V dropped 4 bases and J dropped 11 bases, with 24 bases sitting between them. CDR3 sequence (DNA): TGTGCCAGCAGCTACCCTCTTACGGGGAGGGGGAATAAGCAGTTCTTC. Amino acid sequence: CASSYPLTGRGNKQFF.